There are many counts of the clone carrying this T cell receptor (beta chain). The sample originates from a study of regulatory T cells in long-lasting Graves disease. V shed 1 base and J 0 bases; nucleotides not matched to a gene: 2. The CDR3 is 16 amino acids. The germline V gene has CDR1 KGHSH and CDR2 LQKENI. Through Arm-PCR of CDR3 regions and iRepertoire HTBI primers, TCR beta libraries were built. Via MiXCR, TCRdb re-called the multiplex PCR reads, giving one row per CDR3 protein. Found here are a few hundred thousand distinct CDR3 sequences, approximately 20% of them singletons; the top ten hold 14%. Time point indicated: newly diagnosed GD, antithyroid drugs for less than 3 months. PBMC RNA was the source of the TCR library. Separately, the same data were catalogued under a study of T cells in Graves' hyperthyroidism and ophthalmopathy. This second study notes: The hyperthyroidism patients had all been newly diagnosed, and their disease duration was under 2 months. Their ages ranged from 18 to 65 years. Thyroid ultrasound, orbital computed tomography, clinical symptoms, and serum thyroxine and TRAb underpinned diagnoses.

This clonotype was sampled from a young woman with Graves disease. The starting material was peripheral blood mononuclear cells (PBMCs), obtained at new diagnosis, from a patient treated with antithyroid drugs. The J gene is TRBJ2-2, the V gene TRBV18; 7 bases line up with TRBD1. The CDR3 sequence: CASSPLGTANTGELFF. CDR3 bases: TGTGCCAGCTCACCACTCGGGACAGCGAACACCGGGGAGCTGTTTTTT.